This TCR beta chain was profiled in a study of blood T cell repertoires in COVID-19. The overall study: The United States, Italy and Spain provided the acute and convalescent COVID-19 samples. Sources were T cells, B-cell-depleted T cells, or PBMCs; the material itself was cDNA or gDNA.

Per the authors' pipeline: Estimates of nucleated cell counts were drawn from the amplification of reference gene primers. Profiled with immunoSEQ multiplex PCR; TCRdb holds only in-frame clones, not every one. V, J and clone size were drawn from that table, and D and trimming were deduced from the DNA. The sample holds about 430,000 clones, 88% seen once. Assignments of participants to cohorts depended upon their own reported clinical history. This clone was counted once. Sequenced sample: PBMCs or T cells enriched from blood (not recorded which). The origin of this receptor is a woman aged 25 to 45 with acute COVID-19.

DNA of the CDR3: TGTGCCAGCAGCTTAGACCCTATTATTCTCTCCTACGAGCAGTACTTC. Its translation: CASSLDPIILSYEQYF. The chain joins TRBV7-2 to TRBJ2-7; no definite D call. This CDR3 has 16 amino acids. Germline lookup yields CDR1 SGHTA and CDR2 FQGNSA. The V and J ends lost 1 base and 0 bases respectively, with 13 bases between them.